This TCR beta chain derives from a study of T-cell memory formation after mild COVID-19 (dated by TCRdb to the early 2020s). Regarding the study in general: TCR sequence clusters from the two donors were largely donor specific. The cohort comprised two young, previously healthy adult volunteers, one female and one male. In a couple of donors, T-cell clones that expanded and contracted after mild COVID-19 were tracked by sequencing TCRalpha and TCRbeta repertoires over time.

This clonotype was seen a handful of times. Its specific antigen is unknown. No base quality information exists; no much larger clone differs at one position. The listed sequencing device is Illumina NovaSeq 6000. TCRalpha and TCRbeta cDNA libraries were built by 5'RACE with constant-segment primers, adding sample barcodes and unique molecular identifiers. Trizol reagent was used to extract RNA from every sample. The libraries were amplified in two PCR steps, and the second step added a second sample barcode and Illumina TruSeq adapters. Libraries were sequenced on an Illumina NovaSeq with 2 x 150 bp paired-end reads. The paper's processing steps were these. The reads were demultiplexed and collapsed into UMI-guided consensus sequences using migec v1.2.7. With mixcr v2.1.11, UMI consensuses were aligned to TRA and TRB V and J templates and assembled into clonotypes. Expanded or contracted clonotypes were those called significant by both edgeR and NoisET, with noise models trained on biological replicates. For edgeR calls, the cutoffs were a false discovery rate-adjusted p below 0.01 and a log2 fold-change threshold of 1. As an exploratory analysis of dynamics, max-normalized trajectories of the 1000 most abundant clonotypes were examined by PCA with hierarchical clustering. Separately sequenced CD4+ and CD8+ repertoires were used to assign the CD4 or CD8 phenotype of responding clones. TCRdb reprocessed the public reads (quality trimming at Q25 with fastp, clone calling with MiXCR) and kept in-frame beta chains. Duplicate CDR3 protein sequences are folded into a single record with the most common DNA and genes. In this record, the V and J calls reflect TCRdb's handling and not the investigators' own analysis. In all, the sample holds 350,000 or so distinct CDR3 sequences, and 20% to 25% of those were seen once. Around 20% of the sample lies in the top ten.

Ficoll-Paque density gradient centrifugation was the method used to isolate PBMCs. What the research found in general, with its limitations: Some responding clones were detected in pre-infection memory, which suggested that pre-existing cross-reactive memory T cells had joined the SARS-CoV-2 response. Only a couple of mild cases were covered in the study, and larger cohorts including severe cases with pre-infection samples were considered necessary. Balanced CD4/CD8 phenotypes were observed for clones contracting from day 15 to 85, whereas a bias towards CD4+ was observed for a second wave of clones expanding from day 15 to 37. Contracting CD4+ clones were located mainly in the CM and EM memory subsets, whereas CD8+ clones were found to be enriched in EMRA. The second-wave clones that peaked on day 37 were not confirmed to be SARS-CoV-2 specific.

The CDR3 runs 15 amino acids, cysteine and phenylalanine included. Solely the CDR3 DNA is kept, with 45 bases framed from the first base. Relative to germline, V is missing 4 bases and J is missing 5 bases, with 7 bases of the junction outside any gene match. Per the germline V gene, KGHDR is the CDR1 and SFDVKD is the CDR2. Sequencing input: PBMCs or a T cell subset sorted from them (not recorded which). The rearranged chain carries TRBV24-1 and TRBJ2-1; 7 bases in between match TRBD1. The TCR comes from a man between 18 and 35 years old who had mild COVID-19 (a few samples of this study predate the infection). The sample titles of this study are shuffled in the database, so cell type and time point are left out; the donor was told from shared clones. The CDR3 region has the sequence CATSDPGQEHNEQFF. The DNA sequence is TGTGCCACCAGTGACCCAGGACAGGAGCACAATGAGCAGTTCTTC.